Sequencing of this T cell receptor (beta chain) was carried out in a study of blood T cell repertoires in COVID-19 (dated by TCRdb to about 2020). Study-wide context: Samples covering the acute and convalescent phases of COVID-19 were provided by collaborators in the United States, Italy and Spain. Nearly every sample came with metadata listing a de-identified subject ID, COVID-19 status, age in years and sex. The repertoires were made available in a free public database intended to serve as a resource for research on the immune response to SARS-CoV-2. Samples were obtained from the ongoing ImmuneRACE study (first 160 participants) and from 1,254 subjects provided by 6 global collaborators. HLA class I and class II types, where available, came from metadata supplied by the sample provider rather than from assay-based typing. Deeply sampled blood TCRbeta repertoires from subjects exposed to, actively infected with, or recovered from COVID-19 were included in the dataset. The prospective study material was composed of cDNA or gDNA derived from T cells, B-cell-depleted T cells, or PBMCs. On the study overall, not on this receptor specifically: The amount of clinical and demographic metadata varied by source and participant and was provided uncurated.

Taken from cysteine to phenylalanine, the CDR3 has 16 residues. The only DNA kept is the CDR3, 48 bases in frame from the first base. CDR1 and CDR2 (SGHRS, YFSETQ) derive from the germline V gene. V is cut by 0 bases and J by 3 bases, and the space between the germline ends is 12 bases. TCRbeta CDR3 regions were amplified from genomic DNA by means of the immunoSEQ Assay, a bias-controlled multiplex PCR. Processing in the source paper ran as follows. Nucleated cell counts per sample were estimated from amplification of reference gene primers within the assay. Sequence reads were collapsed and filtered to measure the absolute abundance of every unique TCRbeta CDR3 rearrangement. For each sample, productive Simpson clonality was calculated as the square root of Simpson's diversity index over productive rearrangements. TCRdb's version of the immuneACCESS table is confined to in-frame rearrangements and falls short of the full clone set. An unresolved V gene accounts for under half of the shortfall where checked; the remainder is of unknown origin. That table supplies the V and J calls and clone size; D and trimming were determined from the DNA. The sample table shows under 150,000 clones, and approximately 89% are seen once. The ten most abundant clones make up more than 5% of the sample.

With respect to this clone: Its cognate antigen has yet to be identified. No base quality values were provided; no much bigger clone lies one nucleotide off.

In Seattle, one collaborating source enrolled patients while the infection was active and tracked those patients longitudinally over the course of disease. The collaborating institutions used their own protocols to collect whole blood in K2EDTA tubes. Collaborator samples were shipped for TCRbeta analysis as frozen whole blood, isolated PBMCs, or DNA extracted from either sample type. Sequenced sample: peripheral blood. The TCR originated in an older woman with COVID-19, enrolled during active disease. The sequence links TRBV5-1 to TRBJ2-2; possibly the D gene is TRBD1, per 5 matching bases. The CDR3 has the sequence CASSLVGRVDTGELFF. The sequence in DNA is TGCGCCAGCAGCTTGGTGGGCAGGGTAGACACCGGGGAGCTGTTTTTT.